One TCR beta chain is described in this entry. This clonotype was counted at least ten times. Its antigen has not been determined. Nothing much larger sits one base from this clone, and base qualities are not available. Library creation used PCR. The sample was run on an Illumina HiSeq 2500. Unique molecular identifiers were incorporated into TCR beta cDNA libraries to reduce PCR and sequencing biases. Some 500,000 cDNA molecules were obtained per 1 to 10 million input T cells, so each molecule approximated one T cell. The patient libraries were prepared and sequenced with the same protocol used for the earlier healthy control dataset. Within a given batch, samples were prepared together, multiplexed and sequenced on the same HiSeq lane. The published analysis was carried out like this. MIGEC was used to process the raw barcoded reads, and molecular identifier groups with only a single read were discarded before consensus assembly and CDR3 extraction. Clonotype tables were post-analysed with VDJtools, and diversity was normalized by down-sampling all datasets to the smallest sample size. Repertoire overlap clustering matched CDR3 amino acid but not nucleotide sequences to correct batch-related cross-sample contamination. TCRdb applied fastp at Q25 and MiXCR to the public reads, then kept only in-frame beta chains. When rows share a CDR3 protein, they turn into one entry using the most common DNA and genes. V and J calls and clone size were set by TCRdb, not the authors. Recorded for this sample are 700,000 to 800,000 distinct CDR3 sequences; just under 30% of them occurred a single time. Around 0.56% of the sample comes from the top ten.

These data originate in a study of post-analysis software for immune sequencing data (dated by TCRdb to between 2015 and 2017). Turning to the overall study: Relapsing-remitting, secondary progressive and progressive-relapsing multiple sclerosis were recorded as disease courses, and subtype annotation was lacking for some patients. A subset of samples was prepared in parallel using single-end sample barcoding, then pooled and co-amplified after Illumina adapter ligation. The multiple sclerosis patient repertoires were compared with approximately 11 previously published healthy control repertoires from donors aged roughly 6 to 25 years. Overall study outcomes, separate from this receptor: Roughly 5 TRBV segments, including TRBV5-6, TRBV5-1 and TRBV20-1, were significantly more frequent in patients than controls. Direct clustering with F measure showed strong co-clustering of samples prepared in the same batch, prompting a batch-effect correction. Compared with controls, multiple sclerosis patients had significantly lower normalized Chao1 diversity, a finding suggesting substantial peripheral T-cell clonal expansion. The control group was slightly older than the multiple sclerosis patient group.

To demonstrate the VDJtools post-analysis software, TCR beta repertoires were profiled from the peripheral blood of 10 to 15 young patients with multiple sclerosis. The multiple sclerosis patients were children and adolescents ranging in age from about 6 to 16 years. The germline V gene specifies SGHRS as CDR1 and YFSETQ as CDR2. The germline ends are 14 bases apart after V is trimmed by 4 bases and J by 4 bases. The CDR3 goes from the cysteine to the phenylalanine over 14 residues. Only CDR3 DNA is held: 42 bases, read in frame from base 1. The material sequenced was blood. This TCR was sampled from a girl aged 5 to 17 with multiple sclerosis. The rearrangement joined TRBV5-1 to TRBJ2-5, and perhaps TRBD1 as D gene, on 6 matching bases. The DNA reads as follows: TGCGCCAGCAGCGCGACAGGTACCGGAGAGACCCAGTACTTC. Its translation is CASSATGTGETQYF.